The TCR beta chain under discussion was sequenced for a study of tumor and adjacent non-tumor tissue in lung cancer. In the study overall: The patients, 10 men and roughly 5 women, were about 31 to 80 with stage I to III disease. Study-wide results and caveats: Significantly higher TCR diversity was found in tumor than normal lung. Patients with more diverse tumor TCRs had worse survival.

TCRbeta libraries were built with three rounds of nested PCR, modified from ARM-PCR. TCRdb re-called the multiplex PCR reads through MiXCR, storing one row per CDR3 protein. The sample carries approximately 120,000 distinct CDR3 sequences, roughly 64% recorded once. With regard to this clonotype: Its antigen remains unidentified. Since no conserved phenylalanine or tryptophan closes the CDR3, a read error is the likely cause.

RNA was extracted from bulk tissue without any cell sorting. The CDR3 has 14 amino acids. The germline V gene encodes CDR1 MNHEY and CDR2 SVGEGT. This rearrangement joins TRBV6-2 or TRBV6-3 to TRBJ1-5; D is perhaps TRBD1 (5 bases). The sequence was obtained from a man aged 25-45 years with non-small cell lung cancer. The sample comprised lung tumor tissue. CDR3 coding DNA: TGTGCCAACAGTTTGGGGGACGGCAATCAGCCCCAGCATGTT. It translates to CANSLGDGNQPQHV.